The next 8 T cell receptor beta chains were all read from a single sample in a study of T cells in Graves' hyperthyroidism and ophthalmopathy. The investigators amplified TCR beta CDR3 regions from RNA transcripts. First-round RT-PCR of the TCR CDR3 relied on the HTBI primer set. TCRdb analysed the multiplex PCR reads with MiXCR anew, one entry per CDR3 protein. The sample carries a few hundred thousand distinct CDR3 sequences, roughly a sixth recorded once. The source material was blood. These receptors were collected from a woman between 40 and 55 years old with Graves' ophthalmopathy.

This clonotype has at least ten counts. This chain joins TRBV2 and TRBJ2-3; D tentatively fits TRBD1 or TRBD2 (5 bases each). The length of the CDR3 is 14 residues. V lost 10 bases and J lost 0, with 14 bases in between. CDR1 and CDR2 from the germline V gene are SNHLY and FYNNEI. DNA for the CDR3: TGTGCCACGGGTCCGGGACCGAGCACAGATACGCAGTATTTT. This codes for CATGPGPSTDTQYF. Full variable domain (remainder filled in from reference TRBV2 and TRBJ2-3): EPEVTQTPSHQVTQMGQEVILRCVPISNHLYFYWYRQILGQKVEFLVSFYNNEISEKSEIFDDQFSVERPDGSNFTLKIRSTKLEDSAMYFCATGPGPSTDTQYFGPGTRLTVL.

The V and J genes are TRBV20-1 and TRBJ1-1; D unresolved. Per the germline V gene, CDR1 is DFQATT and CDR2 is SNEGSKA (reference sequence). The ends were cut back, 5 bases at V and 1 base at J, with 5 bases in the middle. This CDR3 has 11 residues. The CDR3 region is CSALSNTEAFF. The CDR3 DNA reads as TGCAGTGCTCTATCGAACACTGAAGCTTTCTTT.

This clonotype was seen a handful of times. The rearrangement joins TRBV4-1 to TRBJ2-7; 8 positions match TRBD2. CDR1 is MGHRA and CDR2 is YSYEKL in the germline V gene. This CDR3 comprises 18 residues. V lost 0 bases to trimming and J lost 0 bases; unmatched junction nucleotides: 10. In DNA, the CDR3 is TGCGCCAGCAGCCAAGAGCCTACTTGGACTAGCCCCTCCTACGAGCAGTACTTC. Its translation is CASSQEPTWTSPSYEQYF.

A note on this clonotype: A clone one base away is much larger, so this may be a read error. The chain links TRBV28 to TRBJ2-3; 7 bases match TRBD2. Germline values: CDR1 MDHEN, CDR2 SYDVKM. CDR3 size: 15 residues. The CDR3 nucleotides are TGTGCCAGCACCCCCTCGGGGGGAGGATCAGATACGCAGTGTTTT. Encoded protein: CASTPSGGGSDTQCF.

The V call is TRBV29-1, the J call TRBJ2-1; the match to TRBD2 covers 13 bases. This CDR3 has 18 residues. Germline CDR1 SQVTM, CDR2 ANQGSEA. V gave up 2 bases and J gave up 0 bases; unmatched junction bases: 7. CDR3: CSVERGLAGSSSYNEQFF. The DNA of the CDR3 is TGCAGCGTTGAACGGGGACTAGCGGGATCGAGCTCCTACAATGAGCAGTTCTTC.

The table lists this clonotype with many counts. V is TRBV10-3 and J is TRBJ2-3; TRBD1 matches 8 bases. Germline V CDR1 and CDR2: ENHRY, SYGVKD. CDR3 length equals 13 residues. V was pared by 10 bases and J by 3 bases, with 6 bases of the junction left unmatched. CDR3 coding DNA: TGTGCCACAGGGACAGGCACTACAGATACGCAGTATTTT. Amino acids: CATGTGTTDTQYF.

This clonotype came up many times. This chain uses TRBV7-9 with TRBJ1-3, with a tentative D call TRBD1 (5 bases). Looked up from germline, CDR1 is SEHNR and CDR2 is FQNEAQ (reference sequence). This CDR3 is built from 15 residues. V dropped 7 bases and J dropped 1 base, with 14 bases sitting between them. CDR3 DNA sequence: TGTGCCAGCACCAAATCGGGGGATTCTGGAAACACCATATATTTT. It translates to CASTKSGDSGNTIYF.

The chain joins TRBV2 to TRBJ2-1; TRBD2 matches 9 bases. This CDR3 contains 16 residues. The germline V gene has CDR1 SNHLY and CDR2 FYNNEI. J gave up 9 bases and V 8 bases, and 17 bases lay outside the gene matches. The CDR3 reads CASAKWKLAGASEQFF. Here the CDR3 DNA reads TGTGCCAGCGCCAAGTGGAAACTAGCGGGTGCCTCTGAGCAGTTCTTC.